One sample yielded the 11 T cell receptor beta chains listed below, sequenced in a study of neurological immune-mediated disorders. Each CDR3 protein is one row after TCRdb ran MiXCR on the 5' RACE reads. Seen here are 84,000 or so distinct CDR3 sequences, roughly an eighth observed once, and the top ten hold approximately 4.5%. Time point of the sample: longitudinal time-point 2. Sequenced input: PBMCs. The receptors here all came from a female donor with HTLV-1-associated myelopathy (HAM/TSP).

This clonotype was seen a handful of times. Being one base from a much bigger clone, this may be a read error. This chain connects TRBV9 to TRBJ1-1, with D unclear. Germline V gene data show CDR1 as SGDLS and CDR2 as YYNGEE. CDR3 length: 13 residues. The CDR3 DNA sequence: TGTGCCAACAGCGTAGATCTGAACACTGAAGCTTTCTTT. Amino acids: CANSVDLNTEAFF.

This clonotype was found a few times. The V call is TRBV28, the J call TRBJ1-1; 7 bases are a match to TRBD1. Germline CDR1 and CDR2: MDHEN and SYDVKM. CDR3 length: 17 residues. V shed 4 bases, J shed 0 bases, and the junction held 11 bases outside the gene matches. The CDR3 DNA follows: TGTGCCAGCAGTTCAGATTCTACAGGGGCTGTGAACACTGAAGCTTTCTTT. It specifies CASSSDSTGAVNTEAFF.

The table lists this clonotype with many counts. J is TRBJ2-3 and V is TRBV7-2; 13 positions match TRBD2. The J segment lost 6 bases and the V segment lost 6 bases, leaving 6 bases of the junction unmatched. This CDR3 contains 15 residues. Germline V CDR1 and CDR2: SGHTA, FQGNSA. CDR3 nucleotide sequence: TGTGCCAGCAGGGGGACTAGCGGGGTTCTGGATACGCAGTATTTT. Its protein product is CASRGTSGVLDTQYF.

This clonotype turned up a few times. This could be a read error, since a much larger clone is one nucleotide away. The chain couples TRBV12-3 or TRBV12-4 to TRBJ2-7; unclear D gene. This CDR3 has 13 residues. The CDR3 is CAGSFAEFDEQYF. The CDR3 DNA reads TGTGCCGGCAGTTTCGCGGAGTTCGACGAGCAGTACTTC.

This clonotype was observed at least ten times. The chain has TRBV5-8 and TRBJ2-1, with D tentatively TRBD1 or TRBD2 (6 bases each). CDR3 length: 14 residues. Trimming shortened V by 4 bases and J by 5 bases, and 13 bases separated the two germline ends. The germline V gene encodes CDR1 SGHTS and CDR2 YDEGEE. CDR3 bases: TGTGCCAGCAGCCGACGAGGGGGGCACAATGAGCAGTTCTTC. Its protein is CASSRRGGHNEQFF. The variable domain in full, completed from reference TRBV5-8 and TRBJ2-1, reads EAGVTQSPTHLIKTRGQQATLRCSPISGHTSVYWYQQALGLGLQFLLWYDEGEERNRGNFPPRFSGRQFPNYSSELNVNALELEDSALYLCASSRRGGHNEQFFGPGTRLTVL.

In this sample, this clonotype turned up a few times. The chain employs TRBV5-1 and TRBJ2-4; TRBD2 matches 8 bases. The CDR3 contains 15 residues. V was pared by 2 bases and J by 5 bases, with 6 bases of the junction left unmatched. CDR1 and CDR2 (germline): SGHRS, YFSETQ. The CDR3 nucleotides read TGCGCCAGCAGCTTCGGGGGGGTTCAGCAAAACATTCAGTACTTC. It codes for CASSFGGVQQNIQYF.

This clonotype was detected many times. J is TRBJ1-5 and V is TRBV5-1, with D uncertain. Germline values: CDR1 SGHRS, CDR2 YFSETQ. The CDR3 covers 13 residues. The V and J ends lost 4 bases and 9 bases respectively, with 14 bases between them. CDR3 nucleotide sequence: TGCGCCAGCAGCCAAACTACCCCCCTGCCCCAGCATTTT. Translated: CASSQTTPLPQHF.

Concerning this clonotype itself: With a much larger clone just one base away, this may be a read error. The chain employs TRBV9 and TRBJ2-7; tentative D call: TRBD1 (5 bases). Germline lookup yields CDR1 SGDLS and CDR2 YYNGEE. This CDR3 contains 12 residues. CDR3 region: CASIVERGEQYF. CDR3 sequence (DNA): TGTGCCAGCATCGTAGAAAGGGGCGAGCAGTACTTC.

This clonotype was seen ten or more times. The rearrangement joins TRBV21-1 to TRBJ2-5. TRBV21-1 is labeled a pseudogene. This CDR3 spans 14 amino acids. CDR3 nucleotides: TGTGCCAGCAGCACGAATTTGATTGCGGAGACCCAGTACTTC. This encodes CASSTNLIAETQYF.

This clonotype was seen many times. This sequence joins TRBV5-1 and TRBJ2-3, with 15 bases lining up with TRBD2. The V gene end was trimmed by 2 bases and the J gene end by 6 bases; junction bases not matched to a gene: 13. Germline loops: CDR1 SGHRS, CDR2 YFSETQ. This CDR3 region has 19 residues. The CDR3 DNA sequence: TGCGCCAGCAGCTTTTCCCGGACTAGCGGGAGGGCCTCTCAGGATACGCAGTATTTT. Translation gives CASSFSRTSGRASQDTQYF.

This clonotype came up many times. This chain connects TRBV20-1 to TRBJ2-1, with TRBD1 matching over 7 bases. V gave up 6 bases and J gave up 6 bases; unmatched junction bases: 17. The CDR3 consists of 16 residues. Per germline, CDR1 DFQATT and CDR2 SNEGSKA (reference sequence). CDR3 DNA sequence: TGCAGTGCCAATCCCGGGACAGTGGGCTGGAGCAATGAGCAGTTCTTC. It specifies CSANPGTVGWSNEQFF.